The present entry profiles one T cell receptor (beta chain) with its context. Its antigen is unknown. No qualities accompany the bases; no much larger clone lies one base away. This sample is drawn from a study of CD8 T cells in Susac syndrome (dated by TCRdb to 2018 to 2020). Context from the whole study: Whether CD8+ T cell activation and differentiation in Susac syndrome was antigen driven was tested using repertoire sequencing.

The CDR3 has 16 amino acids, counting the end cysteine and phenylalanine. Only the CDR3 DNA is retained, 48 bases long and in frame from the first base. V ends up 0 bases short and J 4 bases short, with an unmatched junction base count of 8. Sequences LGHNT (CDR1) and FRNRAP (CDR2) are obtained from the germline V gene. General findings and caveats noted by the study authors: The TCR sequencing and HLA analysis was acknowledged to have included a relatively small number of individuals.

RNA was extracted with the RNeasy kit and about 0.5 to 1 ug was reverse transcribed using random hexamers. The immunoSEQ multiplex PCR assay, covering 54 Vbeta and 13 Jbeta segments, was used to amplify TCR beta CDR3 regions. PCR amplification bias was corrected using a synthetic template baseline for primer optimization and computational correction. In the source study's methods: Reads were assigned to V, D and J genes according to IMGT and analyzed in immunoSEQ Analyzer, with only productive sequences retained. Clonality was calculated as one minus the Shannon entropy normalized by log2 of the number of productive unique sequences. Public and private clones were assessed among the 100 most prevalent clones of each patient and control. A clone was defined as Susac-specific if it was absent from the healthy and MS cohorts, from roughly 1,000 published viral clones and from other ImmuneACCESS disease sequences. In-frame beta chains were kept once TCRdb had trimmed the public reads at Q25 with fastp and called clones with MiXCR. Each CDR3 protein gets just one entry, which takes the most common genes and DNA from the rows behind it. It is TCRdb's table, rather than the study itself, that gives the V and J calls and clone size. This sample gives approximately 200,000 distinct CDR3 sequences in total; 90% to 95% of them show up just once. Roughly 0.088% of the sample lies in the top ten.

Peripheral blood CD8+ and CD4+ T cells from healthy donors, Susac syndrome patients and multiple sclerosis patients were profiled using high-throughput TCR beta sequencing. Multiple sclerosis controls were treatment-naive patients with stable or active relapsing-remitting disease fulfilling revised McDonald criteria. Bulk CD8+ and CD4+ T cells were purified by magnetic negative isolation, whereas CD8+ TEMRA cells were enriched by FACS. Blood was drawn into EDTA tubes, processed within 24 hours, and PBMCs were isolated by density gradient centrifugation. PBMCs intended for TCR sequencing were cryopreserved in liquid nitrogen and thawed later in a water bath at 37 degrees C. The sorted or isolated CD4+, CD8+ and CD8+ TEMRA cells had a purity of 90% or higher.

Recombination connected TRBV12-5 to TRBJ1-2; TRBD1 aligns with 7 central bases. The TCR sequence derives from a human donor with multiple sclerosis. Sequenced input: CD4+ T cells from PBMCs. The CDR3 region: CASGLVLDRRPYGYTF. The nucleotide sequence reads as follows: TGTGCTAGTGGTTTGGTACTGGACAGGCGTCCCTATGGCTACACCTTC.